This TCR beta chain was captured in a study of response to subunit inactivated influenza vaccine. Study observations and caveats: It was suggested by the authors that few new T cells are recruited by each seasonal influenza vaccination.

Deletions cut 5 bases from V and 8 bases from J, with 16 bases between. The CDR3 contains 13 residues. In the case of this clonotype: Its antigen is unknown.

One entry per CDR3 protein, called by TCRdb with MiXCR from the RT-PCR reads. In the table there are around 530,000 distinct CDR3 sequences, about an eighth of which are singletons. The rearrangement links TRBV12-3 or TRBV12-4 to TRBJ2-7, with a possible D match to TRBD1 (6 bases). The clonotype comes from a middle-aged man who received an inactivated influenza vaccine. The sample here was PBMCs from blood, taken on the day of vaccination. The CDR3 region is CASSRGHGGKQYF. The CDR3 DNA follows: TGTGCCAGCAGTCGGGGACATGGTGGTAAGCAGTACTTC.